Below, 21 T cell receptor beta chains from the same sample are listed, as sequenced in a study of T cell responses to AZD1222 COVID-19 vaccine. TCRdb's copy holds only in-frame clones and misses some; the assay was immunoSEQ multiplex PCR. The table records some 190,000 clones, around 92% of them present only once. Sequenced material: peripheral blood, taken on day 0 of AZD1222 vaccination. These receptors all stem from an adult in good health.

The chain uses TRBV19 and TRBJ1-2; D not certain. Germline CDR1 is LNHDA and CDR2 is SQIVND (reference sequence). V was shortened by 4 bases and J by 1 base, with 7 bases between the two germline ends. The CDR3 sequence is 13 residues long. This CDR3 reads CASSRALNYGYTF. CDR3 in DNA: TGTGCCAGTAGTAGGGCCCTTAACTATGGCTACACCTTC.

Only one count was recorded for this clone. V gene TRBV12-5 combines with J gene TRBJ1-2; maybe TRBD1 (5 bases). V dropped 1 base and J dropped 5 bases, with 14 bases sitting between them. This CDR3 has 15 amino acids. Germline values: CDR1 LGHNT, CDR2 FRNRAP. CDR3 loop: CASGLGQGFSYGYTF. The CDR3 DNA is TGTGCTAGTGGTTTGGGGCAGGGATTCTCTTATGGCTACACCTTC.

The chain carries TRBV10-2 and TRBJ1-6; D might be TRBD1 (5 bases). The CDR3 is 15 residues long. The germline CDR1 and CDR2 sequences are WSHSY and SAAADI. V lost 6 bases to trimming and J lost 10 bases, with 19 bases between them. CDR3 amino acids: CASRTGDAFRSPLHF. As DNA, the CDR3 is TGCGCCAGCAGGACGGGGGACGCGTTTCGATCACCCCTCCACTTT.

The J gene is TRBJ2-4, the V gene TRBV6-5; D remains unclear. This CDR3 has 14 residues. In germline, CDR1 is MNHEY, CDR2 SVGAGI. V lost 2 bases and J lost 0, with 5 bases in between. This chain's CDR3 is CASSYRLAKNIQYF. The CDR3 bases are TGTGCCAGCAGTTACCGGCTAGCCAAAAACATTCAGTACTTC.

This clone was observed once. The J gene is TRBJ1-5, the V gene TRBV5-1, with D possibly matching TRBD1 (5 bases). Germline V gives CDR1 SGHRS, CDR2 YFSETQ. This CDR3 is built from 15 residues. V was trimmed by 2 bases and J by 2 bases, leaving 11 bases between them. The CDR3 bases are TGCGCCAGCAGCTTTGAAGGGGCAGGCAATCAGCCCCAGCATTTT. Encoded protein: CASSFEGAGNQPQHF.

This chain joins TRBV25-1 and TRBJ2-4, with D maybe TRBD2 (7 bases). The V gene's germline CDR1 is MGHDK and CDR2 SYGVNS. This CDR3 comprises 16 residues. Deletions cut 2 bases from V and 1 base from J, with 12 bases between. CDR3 DNA: TGTGCCAGCAGTGAAGGGGGGGGGCAGGCCAAAAACATTCAGTACTTC. Translating gives CASSEGGGQAKNIQYF.

CDR3 protein: CASSIGTGRAEGYTF. DNA of the CDR3: TGTGCCAGCAGTATTGGGACAGGCCGGGCGGAGGGCTACACCTTC. V usage is TRBV27 and J usage is TRBJ1-2; 8 nucleotides match TRBD1. This CDR3 has 15 amino acids. J lost 8 bases, V lost 5 bases, and 13 bases had no gene match. Germline V CDR1 and CDR2: MNHEY, SMNVEV (reference sequence).

This chain joins TRBV2 and TRBJ1-1, with TRBD1 matching 7 bases. V lost 6 bases, J lost 6 bases, and 10 bases stayed unmatched. The CDR3 length is 14 residues. Germline-derived CDR1 and CDR2 are SNHLY and FYNNEI. CDR3 residues: CASRPDRPNAEAFF. The DNA for the CDR3 is TGTGCCAGCAGACCGGACAGGCCCAACGCTGAAGCTTTCTTT.

This clone was seen a handful of times. The rearrangement joins TRBV4-1 to TRBJ1-4; D unclear. CDR3 size: 15 residues. The germline V gene has CDR1 MGHRA and CDR2 YSYEKL. Trimming stripped 1 base from V and 4 bases from J, with 10 bases between. The CDR3 bases are TGCGCCAGCAGCCAAGGGCGGGGAGGTAATGAAAAACTGTTTTTT. Protein product: CASSQGRGGNEKLFF.

CDR3: CASSPLERGSTDTQYF. Written as DNA, the CDR3 is TGTGCCAGCTCACCACTTGAGCGGGGGAGCACAGATACGCAGTATTTT. The V and J genes are TRBV18 and TRBJ2-3; 8 positions agree with TRBD2. Germline CDR1 KGHSH, CDR2 LQKENI. The length of the CDR3 is 16 residues. V was pared by 1 base and J by 0 bases, with 3 bases of the junction left unmatched.

The chain uses TRBV7-2 and TRBJ1-1, with D unclear. V was trimmed by 5 bases and J by 7 bases, leaving 23 bases between them. Germline-derived CDR1 and CDR2 are SGHTA and FQGNSA. CDR3 length equals 16 residues. CDR3 nucleotides: TGTGCCAGCAGCATTTATCTCACAGCAAGTTCTCTTGAAGCTTTCTTT. This encodes CASSIYLTASSLEAFF.

The CDR3 nucleotides are TGTGCCACCAGCAGAGATCAGGGGAGGGGGTATGGCTACACCTTC. This encodes CATSRDQGRGYGYTF. The chain combines TRBV15 with TRBJ1-2; D is perhaps TRBD1 (6 bases). This CDR3 has 15 residues. Germline loops: CDR1 LNHNV, CDR2 YYDKDF (reference sequence). V gave up 0 bases and J gave up 5 bases, with 13 bases separating them. The full variable domain, its missing parts supplied by reference TRBV15 and TRBJ1-2, is DAMVIQNPRYQVTQFGKPVTLSCSQTLNHNVMYWYQQKSSQAPKLLFHYYDKDFNNEADTPDNFQSRRPNTSFCFLDIRSPGLGDTAMYLCATSRDQGRGYGYTFGSGTRLTVV.

The chain combines TRBV7-2 with TRBJ2-3; no clear D. Germline V CDR1 and CDR2: SGHTA, FQGNSA. The CDR3 is 12 amino acids. V lost 0 bases to trimming and J lost 4 bases, with 2 bases between them. The CDR3 DNA reads as TGTGCCAGCAGCTTAGCCCCAGATACGCAGTATTTT. It specifies CASSLAPDTQYF.

The J gene is TRBJ2-7, the V gene TRBV6-5; D is unclear. The germline V and J ends were trimmed by 6 bases and 6 bases, with 9 bases remaining between them. The germline V gene has CDR1 MNHEY and CDR2 SVGAGI. This CDR3 is 11 amino acids long. The CDR3 DNA reads TGTGCCAGCAGGTCAGTAGGCGAGCAGTACTTC. This gives the protein CASRSVGEQYF.

V gene TRBV5-6 combines with J gene TRBJ2-7; TRBD1 matches 11 bases. This CDR3 contains 13 residues. Per germline, CDR1 SGHDT and CDR2 YYEEEE. V gave up 5 bases and J gave up 5 bases; unmatched junction bases: 3. Here the CDR3 DNA reads TGTGCCAGCAGAAGGACAGGGGGCGACGAGCAGTACTTC. Protein sequence: CASRRTGGDEQYF.

This chain links TRBV24-1 with TRBJ2-7, with a tentative D call TRBD1 (6 bases). The V end lost 7 bases, the J end lost 11 bases, and 17 bases lay between the germline ends. In germline, CDR1 is KGHDR, CDR2 SFDVKD. This CDR3 has 12 amino acids. The CDR3 loop reads CATSHPQGGKYF. In DNA form, the CDR3 reads TGTGCCACCAGCCATCCCCAAGGGGGTAAGTACTTC.

This chain connects TRBV6-2 or TRBV6-3 to TRBJ1-6, with D perhaps matching TRBD1 (6 bases). Trimming left V 2 bases short and J 7 bases short, with 18 bases between. The CDR3 runs 17 residues. Germline lookup yields CDR1 MNHEY and CDR2 SVGEGT. The chain's CDR3 is CASSYEPGHPLNSPLHF. The CDR3 coding sequence is TGTGCCAGCAGTTACGAGCCGGGACATCCACTCAATTCACCCCTCCACTTT.

A note on this clone: This CDR3 is also generated by other DNA sequences in the sample. The chain couples TRBV18 to TRBJ1-1; D is unclear. V gave up 2 bases and J gave up 2 bases, with 6 bases separating them. The germline V gene encodes CDR1 KGHSH and CDR2 LQKENI. The CDR3 sequence is 13 residues long. The CDR3 loop reads CASSPGENTEAFF. CDR3 DNA sequence: TGTGCCAGCTCACCAGGGGAAAACACTGAAGCTTTCTTT.

The V gene is TRBV11-3, the J gene TRBJ1-1; tentative D call: TRBD1 (5 bases). The CDR3 is 13 amino acids. Germline-derived CDR1 and CDR2 are SGHNT and YENEEA. V lost 0 bases and J 7 bases, leaving 9 bases between the germline ends. For the CDR3, the DNA is TGTGCCAGCAGCTTAGACAGGGAAATTGAAGCTTTCTTT. Translating gives CASSLDREIEAFF.

The gene calls are TRBV7-9 and TRBJ1-2, with 7 bases matching TRBD1. This CDR3 has 14 amino acids. Germline CDR1 is SEHNR and CDR2 is FQNEAQ (reference sequence). The V gene end was trimmed by 5 bases and the J gene end by 5 bases; junction bases not matched to a gene: 8. DNA for the CDR3: TGTGCCAGCAGCCCCAGGACAGGCGCGTATGGCTACACCTTC. Translating gives CASSPRTGAYGYTF.

This chain connects TRBV4-1 to TRBJ1-6, with D tentatively TRBD1 (6 bases). The CDR3 totals 14 residues. The V end was cut by 3 bases, the J end by 7 bases, with 10 bases between. Germline V gives CDR1 MGHRA, CDR2 YSYEKL. The CDR3 is CASSHPGANSPLHF. DNA for the CDR3: TGCGCCAGCAGCCATCCGGGGGCCAATTCACCCCTCCACTTT.